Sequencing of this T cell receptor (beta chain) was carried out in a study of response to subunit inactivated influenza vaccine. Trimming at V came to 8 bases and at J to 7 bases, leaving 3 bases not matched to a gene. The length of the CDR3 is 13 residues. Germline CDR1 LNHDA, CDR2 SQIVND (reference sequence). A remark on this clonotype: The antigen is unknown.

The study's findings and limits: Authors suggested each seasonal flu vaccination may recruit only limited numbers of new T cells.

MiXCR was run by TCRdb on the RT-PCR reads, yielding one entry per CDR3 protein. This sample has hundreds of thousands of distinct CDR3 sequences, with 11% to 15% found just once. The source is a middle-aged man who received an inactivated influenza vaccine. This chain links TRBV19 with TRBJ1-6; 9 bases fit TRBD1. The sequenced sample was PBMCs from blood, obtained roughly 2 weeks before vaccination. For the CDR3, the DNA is TGTGCCAGTGGGGGACAGGGCAATTCACCCCTCCACTTT. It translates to CASGGQGNSPLHF.